This is a list of T cell receptor beta chains from one sample in a study of blood T cell repertoires in COVID-19. The data were produced by immunoSEQ multiplex PCR, yet TCRdb's version contains in-frame clones alone and is incomplete. The table lists 200,000 to 250,000 clones, around 80% of them singletons. The material sequenced was peripheral blood. These receptors were collected from a man aged 45 to 65 with active or convalescent COVID-19. Both conserved end residues are part of each CDR3. The D gene is left open where the match is weak.

V | length | D | CDR3
TRBV5-1 | 13 | TRBD1 | CASSGTGSDTQYF
TRBV6-1 | 14 | NA | CASSERSFGGELFF
TRBV5-1 | 15 | NA | CASSLTSPNYNEQFF
TRBV5-6 | 15 | TRBD1 | CASSSPDRAGGELFF
TRBV19 | 11 | NA | CASSPLYGYTF
TRBV7-2 | 17 | NA | CASSLDRLFTSTDTQYF
TRBV7-2 | 13 | TRBD1 | CASSFSQGNGYTF
TRBV2 | 14 | NA | CASSKQGMDNEQFF
TRBV2 | 15 | NA | CASKPSSSYNSPLHF
TRBV7-7 | 15 | NA | CASSSRDFYNEKLFF
TRBV7-2 | 16 | NA | CASSLQRALAKNIQYF
TRBV5-4 | 13 | NA | CASSLQGSYEQYF
TRBV6-5 | 16 | TRBD1 | CASSYSGDRGLYGYTF
TRBV28 | 11 | NA | CANYREYGYTF
TRBV15 | 15 | TRBD1 | CATSRVGTANTEAFF
TRBV5-6 | 15 | TRBD1 | CASSRRDRGTDTQYF
TRBV6-5 | 15 | TRBD2 | CASTKSGGATDTQYF
TRBV5-1 | 15 | NA | CASSLVFGGETEAFF
TRBV2 | 13 | NA | CASSSTGREPQHF
TRBV7-7 | 18 | TRBD2 | CASSPLGGSGGAADTQYF
TRBV4-2 | 15 | NA | CASSQVGQGNSPLHF
TRBV7-3 | 13 | TRBD1 | CASSSGQGTELFF
TRBV7-2 | 15 | NA | CASSPTPRGTDTQYF
TRBV9 | 16 | TRBD1 | CASSKGTGKDTGELFF
TRBV7-3 | 16 | TRBD2 | CASSFRAGASYNEQFF
TRBV7-2 | 14 | NA | CASSLRWGGTEAFF
TRBV4-3 | 15 | NA | CASSADRDITDTQYF
TRBV28 | 17 | TRBD1 | CASSLLLWDRSSGELFF
TRBV3-1/TRBV3-2 | 12 | NA | CASSQDVREVYF
TRBV6-5 | 13 | TRBD1 | CASSSDRVGTQYF
TRBV18 | 15 | TRBD1 | CASSPKPGTGEGYTF
TRBV4-3 | 14 | NA | CASSPGIFNSPLHF
TRBV7-3 | 15 | TRBD2 | CASSPIPAGADTQYF
TRBV19 | 13 | NA | CASSIEGSYGYTF
TRBV19 | 13 | NA | CASSRLETDTQYF